This T cell receptor beta chain was captured by sequencing in a study of blood T cell repertoires in COVID-19. The CDR3 consists of 14 residues. The germline gives CDR1 MGHDK, CDR2 SYGVNS. V was trimmed by 0 bases and J by 0 bases, leaving 6 bases between them. As processed by the authors: Scientists estimated how many nucleated cells there were by amplifying reference gene primers. The data were produced by immunoSEQ multiplex PCR, yet TCRdb's version contains in-frame clones alone and is incomplete. From that table come the V and J calls and clone size; the DNA was used to work out D and trimming. The table has 40,000 to 55,000 clones, around nine tenths seen once.

This TCR was sampled from a human donor in a cohort sampled during active COVID-19. The sample consisted of peripheral blood. The V call is TRBV25-1, the J call TRBJ2-7; D is unclear. The CDR3 loop is CASSEYGGSYEQYF. The CDR3 nucleotides read TGTGCCAGCAGTGAATACGGCGGCTCCTACGAGCAGTACTTC.